This T cell receptor beta chain was captured by sequencing in a study of beta chain features in type 1 diabetes. The study, taken as a whole, reports: Shorter TCRB CDR3s, moderately but significantly so, marked every one of the four CD4+ subsets in Type 1 diabetes patients.

The CDR3 runs 14 residues. CDR1 and CDR2 (germline): MNHEY, SVGAGI. Of the isolated RNA, all was reverse transcribed, and so the sequenced material was expressed TCRB transcripts. The data were produced by immunoSEQ multiplex PCR, yet TCRdb's version contains in-frame clones alone and is incomplete. The sample contains roughly 150,000 clones, about 7.9% of which appear only once. Each population that was sorted was more than 98% pure. As to this clone: Antigen unknown. The junction differs from germline at one of its ends, possibly a read error.

Sequenced material: central memory CD4+ T cells from blood. This chain joins TRBV6-5 and TRBJ2-2; D may be TRBD2 (5 bases). The clonotype was recovered from a man between 18 and 29 years old with type 1 diabetes. CDR3 DNA: TGTGCCAGCAGATTCCGGAGGAACGCCGGGGAGCTGTTTTTT. Protein product: CASRFRRNAGELFF.